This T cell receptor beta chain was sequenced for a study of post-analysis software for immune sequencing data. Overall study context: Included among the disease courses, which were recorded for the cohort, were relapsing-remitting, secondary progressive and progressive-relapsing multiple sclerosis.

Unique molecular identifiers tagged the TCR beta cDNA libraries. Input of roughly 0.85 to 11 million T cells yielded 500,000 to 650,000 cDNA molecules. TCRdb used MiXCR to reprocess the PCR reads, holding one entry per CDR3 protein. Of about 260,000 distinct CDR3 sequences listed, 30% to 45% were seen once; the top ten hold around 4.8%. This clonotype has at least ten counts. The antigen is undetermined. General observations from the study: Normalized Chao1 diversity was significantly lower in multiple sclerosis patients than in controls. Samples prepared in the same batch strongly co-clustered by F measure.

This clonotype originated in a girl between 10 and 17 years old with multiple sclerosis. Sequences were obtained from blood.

CDR3: CASSPTSAGWSDTQYF. CDR3 in DNA: TGTGCCAGCAGCCCGACCTCGGCGGGATGGTCGGATACGCAGTATTTT. This chain uses TRBV7-6 with TRBJ2-3; D perhaps matches TRBD2 (6 bases). The CDR3 extends over 16 amino acids. Trimming pared 5 bases from V and 6 bases from J, leaving 21 bases between. From germline, CDR1 is SGHVS and CDR2 FNYEAQ.